Below, 22 T cell receptor beta chains from the same sample are listed, as sequenced in a study of neoadjuvant anti-PD-1 for oral cavity cancer. Produced via immunoSEQ multiplex PCR; TCRdb's table is partial and in-frame only. This sample has 75,000 or so clones; 84% occur once, and the top ten carry around 3.1%. The sequencing here drew on PBMCs, taken before nivolumab (anti-PD-1) treatment. These receptors were taken from a person aged 40 to 85 with oral cavity squamous cell carcinoma.

The rearrangement joins TRBV6-5 to TRBJ2-7; TRBD2 might be the D (6 bases). The germline V gene encodes CDR1 MNHEY and CDR2 SVGAGI. The CDR3 has 11 amino acids. V was trimmed by 5 bases and J by 10 bases, leaving 12 bases between them. This chain's CDR3 is CASSDRLGQYF. The CDR3 nucleotides read TGTGCCAGCAGTGATCGACTAGGACAGTACTTC.

V is TRBV7-9 and J is TRBJ1-2; 9 bases fit TRBD1. CDR3 size: 14 residues. Looked up from germline, CDR1 is SEHNR and CDR2 is FQNEAQ (reference sequence). The junction had 5 bases not matched to a gene; V was cut back by 6 bases and J by 3 bases. The CDR3 region is CASSLTGGHYGYTF. The CDR3 nucleotides are TGTGCCAGCAGTTTGACAGGGGGGCACTATGGCTACACCTTC.

This clone appeared a few times. The V gene is TRBV11-1, the J gene TRBJ2-3, with TRBD1 matching 8 bases. This CDR3 region has 15 residues. V shed 6 bases, J shed 0 bases, and the junction held 5 bases outside the gene matches. CDR1 and CDR2 from the germline V gene are SGHAT and FQDESV (reference sequence). The CDR3 here is CASSYGTGSTDTQYF. The CDR3 DNA is TGTGCCAGCAGTTACGGGACAGGAAGCACAGATACGCAGTATTTT.

V gene TRBV6-5 combines with J gene TRBJ1-2; D is uncertain. CDR1 and CDR2 from the germline V gene are MNHEY and SVGAGI. This CDR3 region has 12 residues. Trimming shortened V by 8 bases and J by 1 base, and 8 bases separated the two germline ends. For the CDR3, the DNA is TGTGCCAGCTCAGCCGATAACTATGGCTACACCTTC. Translated, it gives CASSADNYGYTF.

A few counts support this clone. This chain uses TRBV5-1 with TRBJ1-5; no definite D call. The V end lost 0 bases, the J end lost 3 bases, and 10 bases lay between the germline ends. The CDR3 consists of 15 residues. CDR1 and CDR2 (germline): SGHRS, YFSETQ. In DNA, the CDR3 is TGCGCCAGCAGCTTGGGACCTGGGGACAATCAGCCCCAGCATTTT. This sequence encodes CASSLGPGDNQPQHF.

The chain uses TRBV19 and TRBJ2-6, with 8 bases fitting TRBD2. The germline V gene encodes CDR1 LNHDA and CDR2 SQIVND (reference sequence). The CDR3 length is 17 residues. The ends lost 4 bases at V and 0 bases at J; junction bases unmatched: 5. The CDR3 spells CASSTVAGSSGANVLTF. As DNA, the CDR3 is TGTGCCAGTAGTACGGTAGCGGGGTCCTCTGGGGCCAACGTCCTGACTTTC.

This clone has only one observation. The V and J genes are TRBV27 and TRBJ2-7, with D possibly matching TRBD2 (6 bases). Deletions cut 6 bases from V and 4 bases from J, with 19 bases between. Per germline, CDR1 MNHEY and CDR2 SMNVEV (reference sequence). This CDR3 is 15 amino acids long. The chain's CDR3 is CASRARPGDLYEQYF. The DNA of the CDR3 is TGTGCCAGCAGAGCCCGGCCGGGGGACCTTTACGAGCAGTACTTC.

This chain uses TRBV6-5 with TRBJ1-5; 11 bases match TRBD1. The CDR3 loop spans 15 amino acids. V gave up 6 bases and J gave up 4 bases; unmatched junction bases: 5. CDR1 is MNHEY, CDR2 SVGAGI, per germline. CDR3 protein: CASRTDRGRNQPQHF. The CDR3 region has the DNA TGTGCCAGCAGAACGGACAGGGGGCGGAATCAGCCCCAGCATTTT.

The count of this clone is one. This rearrangement joins TRBV10-1 to TRBJ2-2; perhaps TRBD2 as D (7 bases). Trimming cost V 2 bases and J 0 bases, with 16 bases left between them. The CDR3 is 18 residues long. The germline CDR1 and CDR2 sequences are WNHNN and SYGVQD (reference sequence). The CDR3 DNA sequence: TGCGCCAGCAGTGAGCCAGGGGCTAGCGGACCGAACACCGGGGAGCTGTTTTTT. Its translation: CASSEPGASGPNTGELFF.

This chain joins TRBV6-1 and TRBJ1-4, with D hard to call. CDR3 length equals 15 residues. V lost 10 bases and J lost 6, with 21 bases in between. Germline V CDR1 and CDR2: MNHNS, SASEGT. Here the CDR3 reads CATHVGRQTDEKLFF. The DNA of the CDR3 is TGTGCCACGCACGTCGGGCGGCAGACTGATGAAAAACTGTTTTTT.

This sequence joins TRBV7-8 and TRBJ2-7, with 14 nucleotides matching TRBD2. Germline loops: CDR1 SGHVS, CDR2 FQNEAQ. The V segment lost 1 base and the J segment 2 bases; nucleotides outside the gene matches: 7. The CDR3 contains 18 residues. CDR3 amino acids: CASSLGLAGGPRPYEQYF. CDR3 DNA sequence: TGTGCCAGCAGCTTAGGACTAGCGGGAGGGCCGCGGCCCTACGAGCAGTACTTC.

This chain joins TRBV7-9 and TRBJ2-7; D may be TRBD2 (5 bases). This CDR3 is 13 amino acids long. V was clipped by 5 bases and J by 1 base, with 9 bases between them. In germline, CDR1 is SEHNR, CDR2 FQNEAQ (reference sequence). The DNA of the CDR3 is TGTGCCAGCAGCCCCGGAGGTTCCTACGAGCAGTACTTC. It codes for CASSPGGSYEQYF.

This clone occurred many times. The rearrangement uses TRBV7-6 and TRBJ2-7; D is ambiguous. Germline CDR1 reads SGHVS; CDR2 reads FNYEAQ. CDR3 length: 14 amino acids. Trimming pared 3 bases from V and 3 bases from J, leaving 12 bases between. The chain's CDR3 is CASSLSKPGYEQYF. CDR3 sequence (DNA): TGTGCCAGCAGCTTGTCCAAGCCGGGCTACGAGCAGTACTTC.

V is TRBV28 and J is TRBJ2-7; D might be TRBD1 (6 bases). The ends were cut back, 8 bases at V and 1 base at J, with 15 bases in the middle. CDR3 size: 14 residues. Germline V gene lookup returns CDR1 MDHEN and CDR2 SYDVKM. In DNA, the CDR3 is TGTGCCAGCCAACGACAGGTTGGATCCTACGAGCAGTACTTC. It specifies CASQRQVGSYEQYF.

J is TRBJ1-5 and V is TRBV15, with D possibly TRBD1 on 5 matching bases. CDR3 length: 13 residues. Trimming removed 3 bases at V and 4 bases at J, with 7 bases between. The germline V gene has CDR1 LNHNV and CDR2 YYDKDF (reference sequence). DNA for the CDR3: TGTGCCACCAGCAGCGGGGGGAATCAGCCCCAGCATTTT. Its translation: CATSSGGNQPQHF.

In this sample, this clone turned up once. V usage is TRBV5-5 and J usage is TRBJ1-5, with 7 bases fitting TRBD1. This CDR3 has 15 residues. CDR1 and CDR2 (germline): SGHKS, YYEKEE (reference sequence). Trimming cost V 4 bases and J 7 bases; bases outside gene matches: 11. The CDR3 here is CASSQTGVAWQPQHF. The CDR3 coding sequence is TGTGCCAGCAGCCAAACAGGGGTGGCATGGCAGCCCCAGCATTTT.

The gene calls are TRBV29-1 and TRBJ1-5; D perhaps matches TRBD1 (5 bases). In germline, CDR1 is SQVTM, CDR2 ANQGSEA. The germline V and J ends were trimmed by 7 bases and 2 bases, with 9 bases remaining between them. This CDR3 is 12 amino acids long. DNA of the CDR3: TGCAGCGGGGGGGAGGGCAATCAGCCCCAGCATTTT. The encoded protein is CSGGEGNQPQHF.

The chain couples TRBV6-1 to TRBJ2-2; possibly TRBD2 for D (6 bases). CDR3 length equals 14 residues. Germline V lookup: CDR1 MNHNS, CDR2 SASEGT. V dropped 10 bases and J dropped 4 bases, with 16 bases sitting between them. CDR3 nucleotide sequence: TGTGCCACCGAGGCCTCGGGGGTCACCGGGGAGCTGTTTTTT. Its protein product is CATEASGVTGELFF.

This clone showed up just once. The chain carries TRBV9 and TRBJ2-3; TRBD2 agrees at 7 bases. The CDR3 covers 17 residues. V shed 1 base and J 0 bases; nucleotides not matched to a gene: 8. CDR1 SGDLS and CDR2 YYNGEE come from the germline V gene. Written as DNA, the CDR3 is TGTGCCAGCAGCGTATGGGGAGGGCCCTCCAGCACAGATACGCAGTATTTT. Protein: CASSVWGGPSSTDTQYF.

The genes are TRBV28 and TRBJ2-2; D is ambiguous. V was trimmed by 8 bases and J by 3 bases, leaving 10 bases between them. This CDR3 is 13 amino acids long. Germline V gives CDR1 MDHEN, CDR2 SYDVKM. CDR3 sequence (DNA): TGTGCCAGCCTCCCCCGGTACACCGGGGAGCTGTTTTTT. Encoded protein: CASLPRYTGELFF.

The chain recombines TRBV2 with TRBJ2-3; D uncertain. V was clipped by 4 bases and J by 2 bases, with 10 bases between them. This CDR3 has 14 amino acids. Germline values: CDR1 SNHLY, CDR2 FYNNEI. CDR3 sequence reads: CASSGSLHTDTQYF. The CDR3 DNA reads as TGTGCCAGCAGTGGCAGTCTCCACACAGATACGCAGTATTTT.

This rearrangement joins TRBV15 to TRBJ2-7; D gene ambiguous. The germline V and J ends were trimmed by 1 base and 2 bases, with 12 bases remaining between them. In germline, CDR1 is LNHNV, CDR2 YYDKDF (reference sequence). This CDR3 spans 15 amino acids. The CDR3 nucleotides are TGTGCCACCAGCAGAGGTGATGTTGGGCCCTACGAGCAGTACTTC. This codes for CATSRGDVGPYEQYF.